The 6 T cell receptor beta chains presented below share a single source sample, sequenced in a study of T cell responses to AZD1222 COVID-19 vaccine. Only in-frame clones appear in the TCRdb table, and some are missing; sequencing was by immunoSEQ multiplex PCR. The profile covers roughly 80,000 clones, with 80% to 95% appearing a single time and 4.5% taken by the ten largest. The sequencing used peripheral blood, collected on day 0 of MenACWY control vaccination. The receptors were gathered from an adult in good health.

The CDR3 nucleotides read TGTGCCAGCAGTTGGTCTAGCGCTACCTACGAGCAGTACTTC. This gives the protein CASSWSSATYEQYF. The chain carries TRBV28 and TRBJ2-7, with D possibly matching TRBD2 (6 bases). Germline V gene data show CDR1 as MDHEN and CDR2 as SYDVKM. V lost 4 bases and J 2 bases, leaving 12 bases between the germline ends. The CDR3 extends over 14 amino acids.

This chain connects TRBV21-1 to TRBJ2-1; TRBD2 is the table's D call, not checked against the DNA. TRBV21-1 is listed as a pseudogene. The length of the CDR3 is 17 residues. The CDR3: CASSKGNSGIRGNEQFF. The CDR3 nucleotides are TGTGCCAGCAGCAAAGGCAATAGCGGGATACGCGGCAATGAGCAGTTCTTC.

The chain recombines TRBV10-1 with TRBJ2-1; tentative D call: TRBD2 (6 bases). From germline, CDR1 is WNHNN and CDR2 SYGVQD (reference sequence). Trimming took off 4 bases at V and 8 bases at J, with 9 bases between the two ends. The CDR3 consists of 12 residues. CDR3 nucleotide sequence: TGCGCCAGCAGTGCCGGGAGCGATGAGCAGTTCTTC. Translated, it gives CASSAGSDEQFF.

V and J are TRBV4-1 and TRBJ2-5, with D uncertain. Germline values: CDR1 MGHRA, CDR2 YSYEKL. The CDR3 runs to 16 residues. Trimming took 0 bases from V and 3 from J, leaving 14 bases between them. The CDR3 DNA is TGCGCCAGCAGCCAAGATTCAGGACCCCTCGAAGAGACCCAGTACTTC. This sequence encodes CASSQDSGPLEETQYF.

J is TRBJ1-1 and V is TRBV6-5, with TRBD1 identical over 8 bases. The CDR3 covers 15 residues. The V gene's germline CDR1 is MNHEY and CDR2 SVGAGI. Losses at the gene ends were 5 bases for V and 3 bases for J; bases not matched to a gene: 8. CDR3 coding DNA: TGTGCCAGCAGTCGCAGGGACAGGTTTTACACTGAAGCTTTCTTT. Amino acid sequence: CASSRRDRFYTEAFF.

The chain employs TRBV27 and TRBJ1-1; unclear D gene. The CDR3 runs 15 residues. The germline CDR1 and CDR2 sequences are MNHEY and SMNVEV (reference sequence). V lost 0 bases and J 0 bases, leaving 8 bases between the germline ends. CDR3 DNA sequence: TGTGCCAGCAGTTTATCCCAGCGTTTGAACACTGAAGCTTTCTTT. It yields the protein CASSLSQRLNTEAFF.